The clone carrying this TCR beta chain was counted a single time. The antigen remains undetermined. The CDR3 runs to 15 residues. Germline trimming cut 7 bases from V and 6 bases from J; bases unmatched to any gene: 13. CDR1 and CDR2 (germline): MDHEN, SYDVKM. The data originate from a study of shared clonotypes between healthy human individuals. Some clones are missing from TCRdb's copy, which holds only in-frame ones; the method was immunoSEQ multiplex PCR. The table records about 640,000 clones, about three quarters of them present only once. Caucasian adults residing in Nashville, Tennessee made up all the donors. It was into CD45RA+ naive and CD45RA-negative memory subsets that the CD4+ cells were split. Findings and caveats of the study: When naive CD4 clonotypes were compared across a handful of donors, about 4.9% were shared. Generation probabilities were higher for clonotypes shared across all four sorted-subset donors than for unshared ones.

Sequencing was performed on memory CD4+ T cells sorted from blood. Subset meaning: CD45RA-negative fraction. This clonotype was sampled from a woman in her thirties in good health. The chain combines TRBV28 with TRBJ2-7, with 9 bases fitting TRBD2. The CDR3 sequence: CASNVAGETFSEQYF. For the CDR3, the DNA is TGTGCCAGCAATGTAGCGGGAGAGACCTTTAGCGAGCAGTACTTC.